The 30 T cell receptor beta chains below all came from one sample that was sequenced in a study of sequential checkpoint blockade in melanoma (dated by TCRdb to about 2019). In light of the paper, this sample's treatment or condition label describes: randomized to nivolumab then ipilimumab (arm A) or the reverse (arm B). The method behind the library was the immunoSEQ multiplex PCR assay. This immuneACCESS table, as held by TCRdb, lists in-frame sequences with V and J called but not all clones. Of the missing ones, under half trace to an unresolved V gene in checked studies; the others have no known cause. The sample table lists over 850 clones, 19% of them with a count of one. Of the sample, more than 13% falls within the top ten clones. The source was tumor tissue (inferred from file names), collected from a patient given nivolumab and ipilimumab in sequence. These receptors were taken from a human donor with melanoma.

In this sample, this clone is medium-sized. The V call is TRBV6-8, the J call TRBJ2-3; 10 positions agree with TRBD2. The CDR3 is 14 residues long. Unmatched junction bases numbered 5, after V lost 10 bases and J lost 1 base. The germline V gene has CDR1 MNHGY and CDR2 SAAAGT. The CDR3 DNA sequence: TGTGCCATCTCTAGCGGGGGTGGCACAGATACGCAGTATTTT. Amino acids: CAISSGGGTDTQYF.

This clone is categorized as medium-sized. V is TRBV11-3 and J is TRBJ1-5; the D is unclear. The CDR3 runs 16 residues. V lost 0 bases and J 4 bases, leaving 13 bases between the germline ends. The germline gives CDR1 SGHNT, CDR2 YENEEA. The CDR3 here is CASSLDRVSPNQPQHF. In nucleotides, the CDR3 is TGTGCCAGCAGCTTAGATAGGGTGTCCCCTAATCAGCCCCAGCATTTT.

The chain combines TRBV6-8 with TRBJ1-5, with D unresolved. The CDR3 has 13 residues. In germline, CDR1 is MNHGY, CDR2 SAAAGT. V lost 4 bases to trimming and J lost 2 bases, with 6 bases between them. DNA of the CDR3: TGTGCCAGCAGTTTGTCCGGCAATCAGCCCCAGCATTTT. Translated, it gives CASSLSGNQPQHF.

This clone has just a few counts. The CDR3 reads CASSYRMGGGNQPQHF. CDR3 coding DNA: TGTGCCAGCAGTTACCGGATGGGCGGGGGCAATCAGCCCCAGCATTTT. The V call is TRBV6-8, the J call TRBJ1-5, with D hard to call. This CDR3 has 16 residues. Germline V CDR1 and CDR2: MNHGY, SAAAGT. Trimming pared 2 bases from V and 2 bases from J, leaving 13 bases between.

This clone came up a few times. In nucleotides, the CDR3 is TGTGCCAGCTCTCGGCAGGGGGCTCGGTTCGGCCAGTACAATGAGCAGTTCTTC. It translates to CASSRQGARFGQYNEQFF. The J gene is TRBJ2-1, the V gene TRBV18; 8 positions match TRBD1. Unmatched junction bases numbered 17, after V lost 6 bases and J lost 4 bases. Per the germline V gene, CDR1 is KGHSH and CDR2 is LQKENI. There are 18 residues in the CDR3. The whole variable domain, filled in from reference TRBV18 and TRBJ2-1, reads NAGVMQNPRHLVRRRGQEARLRCSPMKGHSHVYWYRQLPEEGLKFMVYLQKENIIDESGMPKERFSAEFPKEGPSILRIQQVVRGDSAAYFCASSRQGARFGQYNEQFFGPGTRLTVL.

This clone has only a few counts. This chain connects TRBV28 to TRBJ1-2, with 9 positions matching TRBD1. The CDR3 is made up of 14 amino acids. V dropped 6 bases and J dropped 5; count of bases not matched to a gene: 7. CDR1 is MDHEN and CDR2 is SYDVKM in the germline V gene. The CDR3 sequence is CASSVGTGPYGYTF. The CDR3 region has the DNA TGTGCCAGCAGCGTAGGGACAGGGCCTTATGGCTACACCTTC.

This clone ranks as medium-sized. The rearrangement joins TRBV11-3 to TRBJ2-3; 10 nucleotides line up with TRBD2. In germline, CDR1 is SGHNT, CDR2 YENEEA. CDR3 length equals 18 residues. The V and J ends lost 4 bases and 2 bases, in that order; junction bases with no gene match: 12. The CDR3 loop reads CASSSQGWTSGATDTQYF. The DNA for the CDR3 is TGTGCCAGCAGCTCGCAGGGTTGGACTAGCGGTGCCACAGATACGCAGTATTTT.

In its sample, this clone is large. The chain recombines TRBV11-3 with TRBJ1-1; D is uncertain. The germline V gene has CDR1 SGHNT and CDR2 YENEEA. This CDR3 has 14 residues. Trimming stripped 3 bases from V and 0 bases from J, with 8 bases between. DNA for the CDR3: TGTGCCAGCAGCTTTCGGCGGCTGAACACTGAAGCTTTCTTT. Translating gives CASSFRRLNTEAFF.

Relative to its sample, this clone is medium-sized. The chain carries TRBV11-3 and TRBJ1-2, with a tentative D call TRBD1 (6 bases). Germline V gene lookup returns CDR1 SGHNT and CDR2 YENEEA. The CDR3 length is 16 residues. Trimming took 4 bases from V and 3 from J, leaving 18 bases between them. CDR3: CASSSTGVNGDYGYTF. The CDR3 DNA is TGTGCCAGCAGCTCGACAGGTGTAAATGGAGACTATGGCTACACCTTC.

Only a few counts were recorded for this clone. The rearrangement uses TRBV30 and TRBJ1-2; D is possibly TRBD1 (5 bases). V was cut by 0 bases and J by 2 bases, with 13 bases left in between. From germline, CDR1 is GTSNPN and CDR2 SVGIG (reference sequence). This CDR3 comprises 15 residues. The DNA for the CDR3 is TGTGCCTGGAGTGTCGAGACAGTTTTGAACTATGGCTACACCTTC. It translates to CAWSVETVLNYGYTF. Full variable domain (missing parts from reference TRBV30 and TRBJ1-2): SQTIHQWPATLVQPVGSPLSLECTVEGTSNPNLYWYRQAAGRGLQLLFYSVGIGQISSEVPQNLSASRPQDRQFILSSKKLLLSDSGFYLCAWSVETVLNYGYTFGSGTRLTVV.

The chain combines TRBV12-5 with TRBJ1-1; D gene unclear. The CDR3 has 13 amino acids. Trimming pared 5 bases from V and 2 bases from J, leaving 9 bases between. The germline V gene has CDR1 LGHNT and CDR2 FRNRAP. The DNA for the CDR3 is TGTGCTAGTGGTACGGACGGTAACACTGAAGCTTTCTTT. This encodes CASGTDGNTEAFF.

This chain links TRBV19 with TRBJ2-5, with 9 bases lining up with TRBD1. This CDR3 has 15 residues. Unmatched junction bases numbered 9, after V lost 5 bases and J lost 5 bases. CDR1 and CDR2 (germline): LNHDA, SQIVND (reference sequence). CDR3 region: CASSPRDRVFETQYF. Here the CDR3 DNA reads TGTGCCAGTAGTCCCCGGGACAGGGTTTTCGAGACCCAGTACTTC.

By share, this clone counts as medium-sized. The chain links TRBV9 to TRBJ2-2; no clear D. The germline CDR1 and CDR2 sequences are SGDLS and YYNGEE. Trimming took 4 bases from V and 0 from J, leaving 13 bases between them. The length of the CDR3 is 16 residues. The CDR3, as DNA: TGTGCCAGCAGCTCCCAGGCAGCAGCGAACACCGGGGAGCTGTTTTTT. It specifies CASSSQAAANTGELFF.

The chain has TRBV19 and TRBJ1-6; no reliable D call. The V and J ends lost 0 bases and 11 bases respectively, with 11 bases between them. Germline loops: CDR1 LNHDA, CDR2 SQIVND (reference sequence). The CDR3 consists of 14 residues. Here the CDR3 DNA reads TGTGCCAGTAGTATAGATAGCCGGATAACACCCCTCCACTTT. This sequence encodes CASSIDSRITPLHF.

This rearrangement joins TRBV6-8 to TRBJ2-2; 9 bases fit TRBD1. The V gene's germline CDR1 is MNHGY and CDR2 SAAAGT. The CDR3 is made up of 16 amino acids. V shed 5 bases and J 4 bases; nucleotides not matched to a gene: 8. The CDR3 region is CASSPRTGVTTGELFF. The CDR3 DNA follows: TGTGCCAGCAGTCCACGGACAGGGGTAACCACCGGGGAGCTGTTTTTT.

This clone qualifies as medium-sized. The genes are TRBV11-3 and TRBJ1-1; 7 bases map to TRBD1. CDR3 size: 15 residues. Germline-derived CDR1 and CDR2 are SGHNT and YENEEA. V lost 3 bases, J lost 1 base, and 5 bases stayed unmatched. Here the CDR3 reads CASSFAGTANTEAFF. In DNA, the CDR3 is TGTGCCAGCAGCTTCGCCGGGACAGCGAACACTGAAGCTTTCTTT.

This clone is large in the sample. The V call is TRBV28, the J call TRBJ2-2; 7 bases agree with TRBD2. Per germline, CDR1 MDHEN and CDR2 SYDVKM. Trimming removed 9 bases from V and 6 bases from J; junction bases left unmatched: 7. The length of the CDR3 is 13 residues. The CDR3 loop is CASGEGFAGELFF. The CDR3 region has the DNA TGTGCCAGTGGGGAGGGCTTCGCCGGGGAGCTGTTTTTT.

CDR3 amino acids: CASSRMIVTGELFF. The CDR3 nucleotides are TGTGCCAGCAGCCGAATGATAGTCACCGGGGAGCTGTTTTTT. The chain couples TRBV9 to TRBJ2-2; D is undetermined. CDR3 size: 14 residues. Looked up from germline, CDR1 is SGDLS and CDR2 is YYNGEE. The V end lost 4 bases, the J end lost 4 bases, and 11 bases lay between the germline ends.

The rearrangement joins TRBV6-8 to TRBJ2-3; weak D call: TRBD2 (6 bases). Trimming removed 0 bases from V and 2 bases from J, with 15 bases in between. CDR1 is MNHGY, CDR2 SAAAGT, per germline. This CDR3 has 17 amino acids. The chain's CDR3 is CASSYSARLDLTDTQYF. The CDR3 DNA is TGTGCCAGCAGTTACTCCGCCCGACTAGATCTCACAGATACGCAGTATTTT.

This clone is large by share. The V and J genes are TRBV11-3 and TRBJ1-4; D unresolved. CDR1 and CDR2 (germline): SGHNT, YENEEA. The ends were cut back, 5 bases at V and 8 bases at J, with 15 bases in the middle. CDR3 length equals 14 residues. CDR3 nucleotide sequence: TGTGCCAGCAGCCAAGGCGGGAGTGGAGAAAAACTGTTTTTT. Its protein is CASSQGGSGEKLFF.

This clone is termed medium-sized (0.01 to 0.1%). V gene TRBV7-1 combines with J gene TRBJ1-2, with TRBD1 as a possible D gene (5 bases). TRBV7-1 is an open reading frame, and its role is uncertain. The ends were cut back, 4 bases at V and 8 bases at J, with 14 bases in the middle. The CDR3 length is 13 residues. The CDR3 sequence: CASSFVGADGYTF. The CDR3 DNA follows: TGTGCCAGCAGCTTCGTCGGGGCTGACGGCTACACCTTC.

This clone is classed as hyperexpanded (1% or more). The chain couples TRBV11-3 to TRBJ1-1, with 7 bases that match TRBD1. CDR1 and CDR2 (germline): SGHNT, YENEEA. V trimming: 5 bases; J trimming: 4 bases; junction bases outside the gene matches: 7. The CDR3 is 14 amino acids. Here the CDR3 DNA reads TGTGCCAGCAGCCCGACAGGGAGGATCACTGAAGCTTTCTTT. It encodes CASSPTGRITEAFF. Together with reference TRBV11-3 and TRBJ1-1, the CDR3 gives the full variable domain: EAGVVQSPRYKIIEKKQPVAFWCNPISGHNTLYWYLQNLGQGPELLIRYENEEAVDDSQLPKDRFSAERLKGVDSTLKIQPAELGDSAVYLCASSPTGRITEAFFGQGTRLTVV.

This clone appeared a few times. The junction differs from germline at one of its ends, possibly a read error. The CDR3 DNA follows: TGTGCCAGCAGTCTGACGGATTCTGGAAACTCCATATATTTT. It translates to CASSLTDSGNSIYF. The chain links TRBV6-8 to TRBJ1-3; D gene unclear. Per the germline V gene, CDR1 is MNHGY and CDR2 is SAAAGT. The CDR3 spans 14 residues.

V is TRBV6-8 and J is TRBJ2-7; D ambiguous. Germline V gene sequence: CDR1 MNHGY, CDR2 SAAAGT. V dropped 2 bases and J dropped 7 bases, with 12 bases sitting between them. The CDR3 totals 13 residues. The CDR3 region is CASSYDFLGEQYF. The CDR3 DNA is TGTGCCAGCAGTTACGATTTCTTGGGTGAGCAGTACTTC.

This clone counts as large. The V call is TRBV4-1, the J call TRBJ2-5; TRBD2 matches at 14 bases. The V segment lost 6 bases and the J segment 4 bases; nucleotides outside the gene matches: 4. The germline V gene encodes CDR1 MGHRA and CDR2 YSYEKL. This CDR3 is 15 amino acids long. CDR3 sequence (DNA): TGCGCCAGCAGTCGGACTAGCGGGAGGTTAGAGACCCAGTACTTC. The encoded protein is CASSRTSGRLETQYF.

The gene calls are TRBV6-8 and TRBJ2-1; D may correspond to TRBD1 or TRBD2 (5 bases each). The CDR3 has 12 residues. Germline values: CDR1 MNHGY, CDR2 SAAAGT. V was shortened by 9 bases and J by 7 bases, with 13 bases between the two germline ends. DNA of the CDR3: TGTGCCAGTGGGGGTGGGTGGAATGAGCAGTTCTTC. It codes for CASGGGWNEQFF.

This chain links TRBV29-1 with TRBJ2-7, with TRBD2 matching 13 bases. Germline CDR1 and CDR2: SQVTM and ANQGSEA. Trimming took 6 bases from V and 11 from J; bases not matched to a gene: 13. This CDR3 contains 14 residues. The CDR3 DNA reads as TGCAGCGTCGACGGACTAGCGGGAGCCCCGGGGGAGTACTTC. Translated, it gives CSVDGLAGAPGEYF.

A few counts support this clone. The chain recombines TRBV12-5 with TRBJ1-1; D is unclear. Germline assignment: CDR1 LGHNT and CDR2 FRNRAP. This CDR3 is built from 13 residues. V was clipped by 6 bases and J by 1 base, with 9 bases between them. The CDR3: CASGKDGNTEAFF. The CDR3 nucleotides are TGTGCTAGTGGCAAGGACGGGAACACTGAAGCTTTCTTT.

V is TRBV29-1 and J is TRBJ2-7; the match to TRBD1 covers 11 bases. V trimming: 3 bases; J trimming: 6 bases; junction bases outside the gene matches: 7. Germline V gene lookup returns CDR1 SQVTM and CDR2 ANQGSEA. The CDR3 extends over 14 amino acids. The CDR3 DNA reads as TGCAGCGTTGACCGGGGACAGGGGGGTTCCGAGCAGTACTTC. This codes for CSVDRGQGGSEQYF.

J is TRBJ1-3 and V is TRBV14, with a weak D call TRBD1 (5 bases). From germline, CDR1 is SGHDN and CDR2 FVKESK. This CDR3 has 16 residues. The germline V and J ends were trimmed by 4 bases and 0 bases, with 13 bases remaining between them. As DNA, the CDR3 is TGTGCCAGCAGCCGGCAGACAGCCAGCTCTGGAAACACCATATATTTT. It is translated as CASSRQTASSGNTIYF.